This TCR beta chain was found in a study of CD8 T cells in ankylosing spondylitis. Study-wide points: Within ankylosing spondylitis blood, a TCR beta motif made up of roughly eight highly homologous variants appeared to be characteristic. Disease-linked clones were found to be CD8+ and relatively rare in peripheral blood.

A remark on this clonotype: Its matching antigen is unknown.

This CDR3 region has 15 residues. Per germline, CDR1 DFQATT and CDR2 SNEGSKA (reference sequence). With 4 bases removed from V and 4 bases from J, the gap between germline ends came to 16 bases. TCRdb analysed the 5' RACE reads with MiXCR anew, one entry per CDR3 protein. The data show about 840,000 distinct CDR3 sequences, approximately 12% seen once. The receptor's source is a male donor with ankylosing spondylitis. The gene calls are TRBV20-1 and TRBJ2-2; D remains unclear. The sample comprised blood, either unsorted or a sorted T cell fraction (not recorded which). CDR3 residues: CSAIPDMSFTGELFF. CDR3 in DNA: TGCAGTGCTATTCCCGATATGAGTTTCACCGGGGAGCTGTTTTTT.